What follows are 11 T cell receptor beta chains derived from one specimen sequenced in a study of T cells after yellow fever vaccination. TCRdb re-derived calls from the 5' RACE reads in MiXCR, one entry per CDR3 protein. This table holds about 360,000 distinct CDR3 sequences, approximately 5.7% found once. The input for sequencing was PBMCs, taken 5 days after the yellow fever booster vaccination. The receptors come from a young man who received the YFV17D yellow fever vaccine.

The chain uses TRBV28 and TRBJ2-2; D may be TRBD1 (5 bases). CDR3 length equals 17 residues. Trimming shortened V by 3 bases and J by 2 bases, and 16 bases separated the two germline ends. In germline, CDR1 is MDHEN, CDR2 SYDVKM. CDR3 protein: CASSFIRRGKNTGELFF. Written as DNA, the CDR3 is TGTGCCAGCAGTTTCATTCGTAGGGGAAAAAACACCGGGGAGCTGTTTTTT.

This clonotype was seen ten or more times. CDR3 region: CASSWVGQPQHF. As DNA, the CDR3 is TGTGCCAGCAGTTGGGTGGGTCAGCCCCAGCATTTT. V and J are TRBV6-2 or TRBV6-3 and TRBJ1-5; D is ambiguous. CDR1 MNHEY and CDR2 SVGEGT come from the germline V gene. V lost 4 bases, J lost 6 bases, and 7 bases lay in between. There are 12 residues in the CDR3.

This clonotype was detected only a few times. This chain uses TRBV11-2 with TRBJ2-1; 8 bases fit TRBD2. The CDR3 covers 16 residues. Per the germline V gene, CDR1 is SGHAT and CDR2 is FQNNGV. V was pared by 1 base and J by 6 bases, with 8 bases of the junction left unmatched. The CDR3 DNA reads TGTGCCAGCAGCTTAGGGGCCGGACTAGCATTCAATGAGCAGTTCTTC. Translated, it gives CASSLGAGLAFNEQFF.

In this sample, this clonotype turned up a few times. The rearrangement links TRBV28 to TRBJ2-5; 7 bases fit TRBD2. This CDR3 is built from 15 residues. Germline CDR1 reads MDHEN; CDR2 reads SYDVKM. V lost 2 bases, J lost 1 base, and 4 bases stayed unmatched. In nucleotides, the CDR3 is TGTGCCAGCAGTTTAAGCGGGGCCCTCCAAGAGACCCAGTACTTC. It yields the protein CASSLSGALQETQYF.

The CDR3 sequence is CASSLGNRWLSYNEQFF. The DNA for the CDR3 is TGTGCCAGCAGTTTGGGGAATCGTTGGCTCTCCTACAATGAGCAGTTCTTC. The chain carries TRBV12-3 or TRBV12-4 and TRBJ2-1, with no clear D. The CDR3 spans 17 residues. Trimming removed 3 bases from V and 0 bases from J, with 15 bases in between.

The chain is built from TRBV6-5 and TRBJ2-7; TRBD2 agrees at 9 bases. CDR1 MNHEY and CDR2 SVGAGI come from the germline V gene. The CDR3 loop spans 16 amino acids. Losses at the gene ends were 0 bases for V and 5 bases for J; bases not matched to a gene: 8. As DNA, the CDR3 is TGTGCCAGCAGTTACTCGATGTTAGCGGGAGCCCACGAGCAGTACTTC. Encoded protein: CASSYSMLAGAHEQYF.

This clonotype occurred many times. The chain joins TRBV5-5 to TRBJ2-7, with 8 positions matching TRBD2. The length of the CDR3 is 15 residues. V was clipped by 0 bases and J by 3 bases; unmatched bases: 5. CDR1 and CDR2 from the germline V gene are SGHKS and YYEKEE (reference sequence). The CDR3 DNA follows: TGTGCCAGCAGCTTGGAACTAGCGGACCTCTACGAGCAGTACTTC. Its translation is CASSLELADLYEQYF.

In this sample, this clonotype turned up many times. The V call is TRBV27, the J call TRBJ2-1; TRBD1 is a possible D gene (6 bases). Germline CDR1 and CDR2: MNHEY and SMNVEV (reference sequence). This CDR3 contains 14 residues. V was shortened by 5 bases and J by 6 bases, with 14 bases between the two germline ends. This CDR3 is CASSISGAVNEQFF. DNA of the CDR3: TGTGCCAGCAGTATTTCAGGGGCGGTCAATGAGCAGTTCTTC.

This clonotype was picked up many times. The chain joins TRBV5-1 to TRBJ2-7; no clear D. The ends were cut back, 3 bases at V and 6 bases at J, with 13 bases in the middle. The CDR3 extends over 13 amino acids. The germline V gene has CDR1 SGHRS and CDR2 YFSETQ. CDR3 region: CASSYLGSAEQYF. As DNA, the CDR3 is TGCGCCAGCAGCTACTTGGGGTCCGCCGAGCAGTACTTC.

This clonotype turned up a few times. The chain employs TRBV18 and TRBJ2-1; D not certain. The CDR3 consists of 17 residues. The V end lost 0 bases, the J end lost 2 bases, and 14 bases lay between the germline ends. CDR1 is KGHSH, CDR2 LQKENI, per germline. The CDR3 nucleotides read TGTGCCAGCTCACCACCCTTGGAAAAGTTGGCCTACAATGAGCAGTTCTTC. Amino acids: CASSPPLEKLAYNEQFF.

This clonotype was seen many times. The J gene is TRBJ2-5, the V gene TRBV12-3 or TRBV12-4; D uncertain. This CDR3 is built from 13 residues. V gave up 5 bases and J gave up 8 bases, with 15 bases separating them. This chain's CDR3 is CASSPERWGTQYF. The CDR3 bases are TGTGCCAGCAGTCCTGAACGGTGGGGTACCCAGTACTTC.